These 27 T cell receptor beta chains came from one sample sequenced in a study of T cell responses to AZD1222 COVID-19 vaccine. Sequencing was performed with immunoSEQ multiplex PCR; in TCRdb, only in-frame clones are kept and a portion is missing. The sample has 150,000 or so clones, roughly 90% seen once; the top ten hold approximately 1.3%. Sequencing used peripheral blood, obtained 28 days after the second AZD1222 dose. The source is an adult who received the AZD1222 COVID-19 vaccine.

This sequence joins TRBV6-5 and TRBJ1-1; tentative D call: TRBD1 (5 bases). V was trimmed by 7 bases and J by 10 bases, leaving 13 bases between them. The CDR3 covers 11 residues. Germline-derived CDR1 and CDR2 are MNHEY and SVGAGI. In DNA, the CDR3 is TGTGCCAGCAAGGAGGCAGGGCGAGCTTTCTTT. Protein: CASKEAGRAFF.

The chain has TRBV24-1 and TRBJ1-2, with D maybe TRBD1 (5 bases). With 4 bases removed from V and 2 bases from J, the gap between germline ends came to 10 bases. The CDR3 totals 14 residues. Germline CDR1 KGHDR, CDR2 SFDVKD. The CDR3 spells CATSDPPGNYGYTF. For the CDR3, the DNA is TGTGCCACCAGTGACCCCCCAGGGAACTATGGCTACACCTTC.

Only one count was recorded for this clone. The rearrangement joins TRBV5-6 to TRBJ2-3, with D perhaps matching TRBD1 (6 bases). CDR1 SGHDT and CDR2 YYEEEE come from the germline V gene. The V and J ends lost 4 bases and 2 bases respectively, with 14 bases between them. The CDR3 loop spans 15 amino acids. CDR3 sequence: CASSPPRDNTDTQYF. The DNA for the CDR3 is TGTGCCAGCAGCCCCCCCCGGGACAACACAGATACGCAGTATTTT.

The V call is TRBV20-1, the J call TRBJ2-1, with TRBD2 identical over 8 bases. The length of the CDR3 is 14 residues. Germline CDR1 reads DFQATT; CDR2 reads SNEGSKA (reference sequence). J gave up 6 bases and V 3 bases, and 7 bases lay outside the gene matches. This chain's CDR3 is CSASGSGKFNEQFF. In nucleotides, the CDR3 is TGCAGTGCTAGTGGTAGCGGGAAGTTCAATGAGCAGTTCTTC.

This clone was recorded a few times. The chain links TRBV27 to TRBJ2-2; D is perhaps TRBD1 (5 bases). Trimming removed 5 bases at V and 4 bases at J, with 11 bases between. The CDR3 runs 14 residues. CDR1 and CDR2 (germline): MNHEY, SMNVEV (reference sequence). CDR3 loop: CASSTTQGTGELFF. The CDR3 DNA is TGTGCCAGCAGTACAACTCAGGGCACCGGGGAGCTGTTTTTT.

V usage is TRBV10-2 and J usage is TRBJ2-7, with a tentative D call TRBD1 (5 bases). This CDR3 has 13 residues. Deletions cut 6 bases from V and 7 bases from J, with 16 bases between. Germline lookup yields CDR1 WSHSY and CDR2 SAAADI. The CDR3 is CASRQDLMWEQYF. The DNA for the CDR3 is TGCGCCAGCAGACAGGACCTAATGTGGGAGCAGTACTTC.

The chain employs TRBV18 and TRBJ2-3; possible D gene TRBD1, 5 bases. V was cut by 0 bases and J by 4 bases, with 17 bases left in between. The CDR3 totals 17 residues. CDR1 and CDR2 from the germline V gene are KGHSH and LQKENI. The CDR3 DNA follows: TGTGCCAGCTCACCACCTAAGGGGTATGTAGGTGCAGATACGCAGTATTTT. This encodes CASSPPKGYVGADTQYF.

This sequence joins TRBV12-3 or TRBV12-4 and TRBJ1-5; D not resolved. The V and J ends lost 3 bases and 0 bases respectively, with 3 bases between them. This CDR3 spans 13 amino acids. CDR3 DNA sequence: TGTGCCAGCAGTTTCGTTAGCAATCAGCCCCAGCATTTT. The encoded protein is CASSFVSNQPQHF.

The V gene is TRBV13, the J gene TRBJ2-2; possibly TRBD2 for D (7 bases). CDR1 and CDR2 from the germline V gene are PRHDT and FYEKMQ (reference sequence). V lost 6 bases to trimming and J lost 6 bases, with 17 bases between them. The CDR3 sequence is 15 residues long. The CDR3 region has the DNA TGTGCCAGCAGTTCATGGCGGGGGCTGGCCGGGGAGCTGTTTTTT. Amino acid sequence: CASSSWRGLAGELFF.

The genes are TRBV7-2 and TRBJ2-5; D unresolved. Germline V lookup: CDR1 SGHTA, CDR2 FQGNSA. The CDR3 length is 11 residues. Trimming shortened V by 2 bases and J by 7 bases, and 5 bases separated the two germline ends. The CDR3 here is CASSLMGTQYF. The DNA of the CDR3 is TGTGCCAGCAGCTTAATGGGGACCCAGTACTTC.

The J gene is TRBJ2-3, the V gene TRBV5-6; 10 bases are shared with TRBD1. The CDR3 extends over 15 amino acids. With V trimmed by 1 base and J by 5 bases, 4 bases remained unmatched. CDR1 is SGHDT and CDR2 is YYEEEE in the germline V gene. CDR3 loop: CASSLSGQGLDTQYF. DNA of the CDR3: TGTGCCAGCAGCTTGTCGGGACAGGGGTTAGATACGCAGTATTTT.

This clone has a handful of counts. Distinct nucleotide sequences in the sample also encode this CDR3. The chain uses TRBV4-1 and TRBJ2-5; 12 nucleotides agree with TRBD2. Germline lookup yields CDR1 MGHRA and CDR2 YSYEKL. CDR3 length: 16 amino acids. V was pared by 0 bases and J by 5 bases, with 4 bases of the junction left unmatched. The CDR3 DNA reads as TGCGCCAGCAGCCAAGATGGACTAGCGGGGTGGGAGACCCAGTACTTC. Translation: CASSQDGLAGWETQYF.

The chain carries TRBV6-2 or TRBV6-3 and TRBJ1-2; weak D call: TRBD1 (5 bases). The germline gives CDR1 MNHEY, CDR2 SVGEGT. Trimming shortened V by 6 bases and J by 6 bases, and 11 bases separated the two germline ends. This CDR3 region has 12 residues. CDR3 sequence (DNA): TGTGCCAGCAGCCCTAGACAGAATGGCTACACCTTC. Translation: CASSPRQNGYTF.

The chain combines TRBV7-8 with TRBJ1-4, with 7 bases lining up with TRBD1. The length of the CDR3 is 16 residues. CDR1 is SGHVS and CDR2 is FQNEAQ in the germline V gene. With 4 bases clipped from V and 8 bases from J, the junction kept 13 bases outside the gene matches. The CDR3 protein is CASSSWGKGAREKLFF. The DNA of the CDR3 is TGTGCCAGCAGCTCCTGGGGGAAGGGGGCCAGAGAAAAACTGTTTTTT.

This clone was counted a single time. The chain recombines TRBV27 with TRBJ2-3; D call uncertain. The germline V gene encodes CDR1 MNHEY and CDR2 SMNVEV (reference sequence). V was pared by 6 bases and J by 5 bases, with 6 bases between. The CDR3 runs to 11 residues. The CDR3 protein is CASSRLDTQYF. CDR3 bases: TGTGCCAGCAGCCGGCTAGATACGCAGTATTTT.

The V and J genes are TRBV18 and TRBJ1-5; D unclear. Trimming removed 2 bases from V and 7 bases from J, with 12 bases in between. CDR1 and CDR2 from the germline V gene are KGHSH and LQKENI. CDR3 length: 14 residues. The DNA for the CDR3 is TGTGCCAGCTCACCAAAACGGGCGGGCCAGCCCCAGCATTTT. Protein: CASSPKRAGQPQHF.

V usage is TRBV28 and J usage is TRBJ1-2; D might be TRBD1 (6 bases). CDR1 and CDR2 (germline): MDHEN, SYDVKM. The CDR3 extends over 16 amino acids. With 5 bases removed from V and 4 bases from J, the gap between germline ends came to 20 bases. CDR3 DNA sequence: TGTGCCAGCAGTATTATTACAGGGTCCCGGGGCTATGGCTACACCTTC. It specifies CASSIITGSRGYGYTF.

The gene calls are TRBV6-5 and TRBJ1-5; no clear D. V lost 10 bases to trimming and J lost 6 bases, with 13 bases between them. This CDR3 has 12 amino acids. Germline V lookup: CDR1 MNHEY, CDR2 SVGAGI. CDR3 in amino acids: CATQEAGQPQHF. CDR3 DNA sequence: TGTGCCACCCAGGAGGCGGGTCAGCCCCAGCATTTT.

The rearrangement joins TRBV27 to TRBJ1-2; TRBD1 aligns across 10 bases. The V gene end was trimmed by 6 bases and the J gene end by 2 bases; junction bases not matched to a gene: 9. The CDR3 covers 16 residues. The germline CDR1 and CDR2 sequences are MNHEY and SMNVEV (reference sequence). The CDR3 DNA reads as TGTGCCAGCAGGGAATGGGACAGGGGCGACAACTATGGCTACACCTTC. It codes for CASREWDRGDNYGYTF.

This clone was picked up one time. The V and J genes are TRBV15 and TRBJ2-1; tentatively, D is TRBD1 (5 bases). The CDR3 totals 15 residues. Germline CDR1 LNHNV, CDR2 YYDKDF (reference sequence). V was shortened by 0 bases and J by 5 bases, with 11 bases between the two germline ends. The CDR3 is CATSRDRPGNNEQFF. CDR3 DNA sequence: TGTGCCACCAGCAGAGATCGGCCAGGGAACAATGAGCAGTTCTTC.

The rearrangement uses TRBV27 and TRBJ1-2, with TRBD1 as a possible D gene (6 bases). The CDR3 loop spans 16 amino acids. CDR1 and CDR2 (germline): MNHEY, SMNVEV (reference sequence). Trimming took off 6 bases at V and 2 bases at J, with 19 bases between the two ends. The CDR3 bases are TGTGCCAGCAGCCCCACCGGGACACCGCCGAACTATGGCTACACCTTC. Residues: CASSPTGTPPNYGYTF.

The rearrangement joins TRBV9 to TRBJ2-1; perhaps TRBD1 as D (7 bases). The germline CDR1 and CDR2 sequences are SGDLS and YYNGEE. V gave up 6 bases and J gave up 8 bases, with 12 bases separating them. The CDR3 has 12 amino acids. The CDR3 is CASTQGGDEQFF. In nucleotides, the CDR3 is TGTGCCAGCACCCAGGGGGGAGATGAGCAGTTCTTC.

The chain links TRBV5-4 to TRBJ2-7; TRBD1 aligns across 7 bases. The CDR3 sequence is 13 residues long. Germline V gene sequence: CDR1 SGHNT, CDR2 YYREEE (reference sequence). Trimming at V came to 1 base and at J to 3 bases, leaving 1 base not matched to a gene. The CDR3, as DNA: TGTGCCAGCAGCTTGAGGACAGGCTACGAGCAGTACTTC. It is translated as CASSLRTGYEQYF.

The chain couples TRBV5-6 to TRBJ1-6, with a tentative D call TRBD1 (5 bases). The CDR3 is 16 amino acids. Per the germline V gene, CDR1 is SGHDT and CDR2 is YYEEEE. Trimming stripped 0 bases from V and 10 bases from J, with 17 bases between. CDR3 in amino acids: CASSLGGLTAGSPLHF. The CDR3 DNA is TGTGCCAGCAGCTTGGGTGGATTGACAGCAGGATCACCCCTCCACTTT.

V usage is TRBV3-1 (or the pseudogene TRBV3-2) and J usage is TRBJ1-2, with TRBD1 matching 9 bases. The CDR3 sequence is 14 residues long. The V gene's germline CDR1 is LGHDT and CDR2 YNNKEL (reference sequence). Trimming removed 7 bases from V and 9 bases from J; junction bases left unmatched: 12. As DNA, the CDR3 is TGTGCCAGCACCAAAACCGGGACAGGGATTAGCTACACCTTC. Translated: CASTKTGTGISYTF.

The gene calls are TRBV28 and TRBJ2-4; TRBD2 agrees at 10 bases. In germline, CDR1 is MDHEN, CDR2 SYDVKM. The CDR3 has 13 amino acids. The trim removed 5 bases at V and 8 bases at J, leaving 3 bases unmatched. CDR3 nucleotides: TGTGCCAGCAGTAGAGCGGGAGGGGACATTCAGTACTTC. This codes for CASSRAGGDIQYF.

The rearrangement links TRBV7-8 to TRBJ2-1, with D possibly TRBD1 on 6 matching bases. Germline V gene data show CDR1 as SGHVS and CDR2 as FQNEAQ. V gave up 0 bases and J gave up 7 bases, with 16 bases separating them. The CDR3 runs 16 residues. CDR3 sequence reads: CASSLARQGNLNEQFF. The CDR3 DNA reads TGTGCCAGCAGCTTAGCGAGGCAGGGGAATTTGAATGAGCAGTTCTTC.